The source of this TCR beta chain is a study of cytomegalovirus exposure and HLA in healthy donors. Study conclusions and caveats: Being productive about 87% or about 30% of the time was typical of most TCR beta V segments in an earlier analysis. Certain indistinguishable V segments, among them TRBV6-2 and TRBV6-3, were excluded. Association of roughly 17,000 TCR beta sequences with HLA alleles was found at 0.05 false discovery rate in a later analysis.

The PCR made use of 60 Vbeta and 13 Jbeta primers. Original processing notes: In a later analysis, the count reached roughly 80 million unique TCR beta chains, with 9 million to 11 million shared. Profiled with immunoSEQ multiplex PCR; TCRdb holds only in-frame clones, not every one. Clone size and V and J calls were adopted from that table, with D and trimming inferred from the DNA. The table has roughly 140,000 clones, approximately 82% seen once. A note on this clone: Its cognate antigen is unknown.

The CDR3 consists of 12 residues. The germline CDR1 and CDR2 sequences are MNHEY and SVGAGI. V shed 8 bases and J shed 10 bases, with 15 bases lying between them. The sample was PBMCs. This chain connects TRBV6-5 to TRBJ2-1; the D gene is possibly TRBD2 (5 bases). This clonotype originated in a woman aged 45-65 years in good health and CMV-seropositive. The CDR3 region has the DNA TGTGCCAGCGGACCCTCGGGCGGGGAGCAGTTCTTC. The encoded protein is CASGPSGGEQFF.